These T cell receptor beta chains were read from a single sample in a study of blood T cell repertoires in COVID-19. The assay was immunoSEQ multiplex PCR, and TCRdb's table has in-frame clones only and misses some. The table includes 150,000 to 200,000 clones, about 88% detected once. The sequenced sample was peripheral blood. All receptors come from a woman aged 80 or over with acute or convalescent COVID-19. CDR3s include the opening cysteine and the closing phenylalanine or tryptophan. The order of the fields is clone size, D gene, V gene, J gene, CDR3 length, CDR3 protein, CDR3 DNA. D genes are given only for firm matches. Expanded clones get a size class; other rows say once, few or many, or leave the size out.

.	.	TRBV28	TRBJ1-5	15	CASSLGSGSNQPQHF	TGTGCCAGCAGTTTAGGAAGCGGGAGCAATCAGCCCCAGCATTTT
few	.	TRBV3-1/TRBV3-2	TRBJ2-7	13	CASTHRDKGPQYF	TGTGCCAGCACCCACCGGGACAAGGGACCGCAGTACTTC
.	TRBD1	TRBV5-6	TRBJ1-5	17	CASSNRDRGNSNQPQHF	TGTGCCAGCAGCAACCGGGACAGGGGGAATAGCAATCAGCCCCAGCATTTT
once	TRBD1	TRBV5-5	TRBJ2-1	15	CASSLDPRGWNEQFF	TGTGCCAGCAGCTTGGATCCCAGGGGGTGGAATGAGCAGTTCTTC
.	TRBD2	TRBV30	TRBJ2-5	15	CAWSVGSGTPGTQYF	TGTGCCTGGAGTGTAGGTAGCGGGACACCGGGGACCCAGTACTTC
.	TRBD2	TRBV5-1	TRBJ2-1	13	CASSFTSGMEQFF	TGCGCCAGCAGCTTCACTAGCGGGATGGAGCAGTTCTTC
.	TRBD2	TRBV28	TRBJ2-7	14	CASSPGGSGSEQYF	TGTGCCAGCAGTCCGGGGGGTTCGGGTTCCGAGCAGTACTTC
.	TRBD2	TRBV5-4	TRBJ2-3	17	CASSLGTSGGWGDTQYF	TGTGCCAGCAGCTTGGGGACTAGCGGGGGTTGGGGAGATACGCAGTATTTT
.	.	TRBV5-4	TRBJ1-2	13	CASSLTGQNGYTF	TGTGCCAGCAGCTTGACAGGGCAGAATGGCTACACCTTC
.	.	TRBV29-1	TRBJ1-3	13	CSVHPDGGNTIYF	TGCAGCGTCCACCCCGACGGGGGAAACACCATATATTTT
.	TRBD2	TRBV3-1/TRBV3-2	TRBJ2-2	16	CASRASGRATTGELFF	TGTGCCAGCAGGGCTAGCGGGAGGGCCACCACCGGGGAGCTGTTTTTT
.	TRBD2	TRBV18	TRBJ2-1	16	CASSPSGLAIRDEQFF	TGTGCCAGCTCACCATCGGGACTAGCAATTAGAGATGAGCAGTTCTTC
.	.	TRBV27	TRBJ1-2	13	CASSLVGSGGYTF	TGTGCCAGCAGTTTAGTAGGGTCAGGGGGCTACACCTTC
.	.	TRBV6-6	TRBJ1-1	12	CASSFRNTEAFF	TGTGCCAGCAGTTTCCGTAACACTGAAGCTTTCTTT
few	TRBD2	TRBV5-1	TRBJ2-7	17	CASSLGLAGGPSYEQYF	TGCGCCAGCAGCTTGGGGCTAGCGGGAGGCCCTTCCTACGAGCAGTACTTC
.	.	TRBV15	TRBJ2-1	16	CATSRSLAGSYNEQFF	TGTGCCACCAGCAGGTCTCTCGCGGGATCCTACAATGAGCAGTTCTTC
.	.	TRBV27	TRBJ2-7	13	CASTSTYRGEQYF	TGTGCCAGCACCTCAACTTACCGGGGCGAGCAGTACTTC
.	TRBD1	TRBV28	TRBJ2-7	12	CATHRGTYEQYF	TGTGCCACCCACAGGGGGACCTACGAGCAGTACTTC
.	TRBD2	TRBV5-1	TRBJ2-5	16	CASSSLAGGPGETQYF	TGCGCCAGCAGCTCCTTAGCGGGAGGGCCAGGAGAGACCCAGTACTTC
many	.	TRBV7-9	TRBJ2-7	14	CASSRGQRGREQYF	TGTGCCAGCAGCCGCGGACAGCGAGGCAGGGAGCAGTACTTC
.	.	TRBV5-1	TRBJ2-5	13	CASSLAGRETQYF	TGCGCCAGCAGCTTGGCGGGGAGAGAGACCCAGTACTTC
.	TRBD2	TRBV13	TRBJ2-1	15	CASRFGGLASGEQFF	TGTGCCAGCAGATTCGGGGGACTAGCTTCTGGTGAGCAGTTCTTC
.	.	TRBV6-5	TRBJ2-7	13	CASLGSREGEQYF	TGTGCCAGCCTAGGGAGCCGCGAGGGCGAGCAGTACTTC
.	.	TRBV18	TRBJ1-2	13	CASSPDKNYGYTF	TGTGCCAGCTCACCCGACAAGAACTATGGCTACACCTTC
.	TRBD2	TRBV7-2	TRBJ2-1	14	CASSQSLGRDEQFF	TGTGCCAGCAGTCAAAGTCTAGGGAGGGATGAGCAGTTCTTC
.	.	TRBV30	TRBJ2-5	17	CAWSRALSHSGGETQYF	TGTGCCTGGAGTAGGGCCCTTTCGCATTCTGGAGGGGAGACCCAGTACTTC